This T cell receptor beta chain emerged from a study of CD8 T cells in Susac syndrome (dated by TCRdb to the late 2010s). Regarding the complete study: Repertoire sequencing was used to test whether CD8+ T cell activation and differentiation in Susac syndrome was antigen driven.

As to this clonotype: Its antigen remains undetermined. No base qualities exist here, and no much larger clone lies one base off it.

The research as a whole found: The number of individuals in the TCR sequencing and HLA analysis was acknowledged as relatively small.

Peripheral blood CD8+ and CD4+ T cells from healthy donors, Susac syndrome patients and multiple sclerosis patients were profiled by high-throughput TCR beta sequencing. The healthy donors served as controls matched for age and sex. Bulk CD8+ and CD4+ T cells were purified magnetically by negative isolation, whereas CD8+ TEMRA cells were enriched by FACS. Blood was drawn into EDTA tubes, processed within 24 hours, and PBMCs were isolated by density gradient centrifugation. PBMCs intended for TCR sequencing were cryopreserved in liquid nitrogen and thawed later in a water bath at 37 degrees C. The sorted or isolated CD4+, CD8+ and CD8+ TEMRA cells reached a purity of at least 90%. As encoded in the germline V gene, CDR1 is SGHTA while CDR2 is FQGTGA. Deletion took 5 bases off V and 10 bases off J, with a span of 18 bases between the germline ends. The cysteine opens and the phenylalanine closes a CDR3 of 14 amino acids. The only DNA kept is the CDR3, 42 bases in frame from the first base.

RNA was extracted with the RNeasy kit and about 0.5 to 1 ug was reverse transcribed using random hexamers. The immunoSEQ multiplex PCR assay, covering 54 Vbeta and 13 Jbeta segments, was used to amplify TCR beta CDR3 regions. Bias from PCR amplification was corrected by using a synthetic template baseline for primer optimization and for computational correction. The study's processing was this. Reads were annotated to V, D and J genes per IMGT and analyzed with immunoSEQ Analyzer, keeping only productive sequences. To calculate clonality, Shannon entropy was normalized by log2 of the number of productive unique sequences and then subtracted from one. For each patient and control, public and private clones were evaluated among the 100 most prevalent clones. Clones were defined as Susac-specific when absent from the healthy and MS cohorts, from fewer than 1,300 published viral clones and from other ImmuneACCESS disease sequences. In-frame beta chains were kept once TCRdb had trimmed the public reads at Q25 with fastp and called clones with MiXCR. CDR3 protein duplicates are merged, each entry listing the most common genes and DNA. The V and J calls were not made by the authors but by TCRdb's processing. For this sample the table gives 110,000 or so distinct CDR3 sequences, of which roughly 94% were detected only once. The top ten clonotypes cover approximately 0.1% of the sample.

Sequenced sample: CD4+ T cells from PBMCs. This clonotype was obtained from a human donor in good health. The chain is encoded by TRBV7-3 joined to TRBJ2-1, with a tentative D call of TRBD1 or TRBD2, each matching 5 bases. For the CDR3, the sequence is CASSPGTRNEEQFF. In nucleotide form, the sequence is TGTGCCAGCAGCCCTGGGACCAGGAATGAGGAGCAGTTCTTC.